This TCR beta chain emerged from a study of response to subunit inactivated influenza vaccine. The germline CDR1 and CDR2 sequences are ENHRY and SYGVKD. The CDR3 spans 14 residues. V dropped 6 bases and J dropped 3; count of bases not matched to a gene: 3. Study-level points and caveats: T cells newly recruited by each seasonal influenza vaccination are few, the authors suggested.

Turning to this clonotype: Antigen unknown.

In TCRdb, the RT-PCR reads were re-called with MiXCR into one record per CDR3 protein. This sample has about 300,000 distinct CDR3 sequences, with 20% to 25% found just once. This clonotype was obtained from a man aged 45 to 70 who received an inactivated influenza vaccine. The material sequenced was PBMCs from blood, taken less than 22 months after vaccination. This chain connects TRBV10-3 to TRBJ2-2; TRBD1 agrees at 8 bases. This CDR3 is CAIRKDRDTGELFF. In DNA, the CDR3 is TGTGCCATCAGGAAGGACAGGGACACCGGGGAGCTGTTTTTT.